These 12 T cell receptor beta chains came from one sample sequenced in a study of T-cell memory formation after mild COVID-19. Each CDR3 protein gets one entry after TCRdb re-called the 5' RACE reads with MiXCR. The table shows over 300,000 distinct CDR3 sequences, with approximately 22% occurring only once. The specimen was PBMCs or a T cell subset sorted from them (not recorded which). The source is a man younger than 35 who had mild COVID-19 (a few samples of this study predate the infection). Cell type and time point are not known.

This clonotype was detected many times. V usage is TRBV7-2 and J usage is TRBJ1-5; D is undetermined. The CDR3 covers 14 residues. Germline V gene data show CDR1 as SGHTA and CDR2 as FQGNSA. V lost 3 bases, J lost 0 bases, and 6 bases lay in between. In nucleotides, the CDR3 is TGTGCCAGCAGCTTGGGGAATAGCAATCAGCCCCAGCATTTT. Its translation: CASSLGNSNQPQHF.

This rearrangement joins TRBV15 to TRBJ2-5; possible D gene TRBD2, 5 bases. The CDR3 length is 16 residues. Germline loops: CDR1 LNHNV, CDR2 YYDKDF (reference sequence). The ends were cut back, 0 bases at V and 5 bases at J, with 16 bases in the middle. The CDR3 bases are TGTGCCACCAGCAGAGATTTTCCCCCAGCGGATGAGACCCAGTACTTC. Its translation is CATSRDFPPADETQYF.

J is TRBJ2-7 and V is TRBV27; tentative D call: TRBD1 (6 bases). Germline CDR1 reads MNHEY; CDR2 reads SMNVEV (reference sequence). The germline V and J ends were trimmed by 5 bases and 2 bases, with 13 bases remaining between them. The CDR3 has 14 amino acids. The CDR3 nucleotides read TGTGCCAGCAGTCCCACCTGGACAGCCTACGAGCAGTACGTC. Its translation is CASSPTWTAYEQYV.

This clonotype has only a few counts. This chain links TRBV12-5 with TRBJ2-7, with 10 nucleotides matching TRBD2. Germline V CDR1 and CDR2: LGHNT, FRNRAP. V was pared by 6 bases and J by 3 bases, with 5 bases of the junction left unmatched. This CDR3 is built from 14 residues. CDR3 in amino acids: CASGRSGGLYEQYF. Here the CDR3 DNA reads TGTGCTAGTGGCCGTAGCGGGGGGCTCTACGAGCAGTACTTC.

This clonotype was seen a few times. The chain recombines TRBV6-2 or TRBV6-3 with TRBJ1-1, with D hard to call. V lost 6 bases to trimming and J lost 6 bases, with 8 bases between them. Germline values: CDR1 MNHEY, CDR2 SVGEGT. The CDR3 is made up of 11 amino acids. CDR3 sequence: CASSQSAEAFF. The CDR3 nucleotides read TGTGCCAGCAGCCAGTCGGCTGAAGCTTTCTTT.

This clonotype was seen more than once but under ten times. The rearrangement joins TRBV7-9 to TRBJ1-1, with D possibly TRBD1 on 6 matching bases. In germline, CDR1 is SEHNR, CDR2 FQNEAQ (reference sequence). CDR3 length: 15 residues. Trimming left V 5 bases short and J 7 bases short, with 20 bases between. The CDR3 coding sequence is TGTGCCAGCAGCGGACGGGACACCCGGGGAGGTGAAGCTTTCTTT. Its protein product is CASSGRDTRGGEAFF.

V gene TRBV12-3 or TRBV12-4 combines with J gene TRBJ1-2; TRBD1 matches at 11 bases. The ends lost 6 bases at V and 7 bases at J; junction bases unmatched: 7. The CDR3 extends over 14 amino acids. CDR3 DNA sequence: TGTGCCAGCAGCCGCGGGACAGGGGGTATTGGCTACACCTTC. Its protein is CASSRGTGGIGYTF.

This clonotype has more than one count but fewer than ten. This rearrangement joins TRBV29-1 to TRBJ1-1; 11 bases match TRBD1. After removal of 6 bases from V and 5 bases from J, the junction contained 5 bases not matched to a gene. The CDR3 is made up of 13 amino acids. Germline V CDR1 and CDR2: SQVTM, ANQGSEA. CDR3 nucleotides: TGCAGCGTCGTGGGACAGGGGGGGACTGAAGCTTTCTTT. Translation: CSVVGQGGTEAFF.

CDR3 sequence: CASSLGQGGYEQYV. CDR3 coding DNA: TGTGCCAGCAGCTTGGGACAGGGGGGCTACGAGCAGTACGTC. The V call is TRBV7-2, the J call TRBJ2-7; the match to TRBD1 covers 11 bases. Trimming took 3 bases from V and 3 from J; bases not matched to a gene: 1. The CDR3 is 14 amino acids. CDR1 SGHTA and CDR2 FQGNSA come from the germline V gene.

CDR3 sequence (DNA): TGCGCCAGCAGCTTGGAGGAGGCTAGCTCCTACAATGAGCAGTTCTTC. Residues: CASSLEEASSYNEQFF. The chain couples TRBV5-1 to TRBJ2-1; a weak D match, TRBD2 (5 bases). Germline lookup yields CDR1 SGHRS and CDR2 YFSETQ. This CDR3 is 16 amino acids long. The V end was cut by 0 bases, the J end by 0 bases, with 10 bases between.

In DNA, the CDR3 is TGTGCCAGCAGTTACTCCGGGGGCCAGAGCACAGATACGCAGTATTTT. Translated, it gives CASSYSGGQSTDTQYF. The chain carries TRBV6-5 and TRBJ2-3; either TRBD1 or TRBD2 may fit D (6 bases each). Germline CDR1 reads MNHEY; CDR2 reads SVGAGI. This CDR3 region has 16 residues. The ends were cut back, 0 bases at V and 0 bases at J, with 10 bases in the middle.

The chain carries TRBV6-5 and TRBJ1-2; D is ambiguous. Per the germline V gene, CDR1 is MNHEY and CDR2 is SVGAGI. V lost 6 bases, J lost 4 bases, and 12 bases lay in between. The CDR3 totals 13 residues. CDR3 amino acids: CASRGQYLYGYTF. The CDR3 DNA follows: TGTGCCAGCAGGGGCCAGTACCTCTATGGCTACACCTTC.